This T cell receptor beta chain was obtained from a study of T cell responses to AZD1222 COVID-19 vaccine (dated by TCRdb to 2020 to 2022). For the wider study: AZD1222 recipients given second doses at about 4 weeks or at about 12 weeks were pooled, since spike-specific TCR depth and breadth were not found to differ between the two schedules. A total of about 250 trial participants underwent TCR sequencing, of whom roughly 210 had received two doses of AZD1222 and some 25 had received two doses of the MenACWY control vaccine. Trial participants were enrolled into age subgroups of 18-55, 56-69 and 70-plus years, which contained around 140, 26 and 57 TCR-sequenced participants, respectively. Summary of the overall study and its limitations: A significant rise in spike-specific TCR breadth and depth was observed after two AZD1222 doses relative to day 0 and relative to MenACWY recipients. The vaccine-associated CD4 TCRs covered the entire spike protein, and the dominant responses fell in regions 160-218 and 743-854. Conclusions about previously exposed vaccinees were limited because only a handful of AZD1222 recipients were SARS-CoV-2 seropositive at baseline. Epitopes outside the regions mutated in the B.1.351 and B.1.1.7 variants were reportedly recognized by nearly half of the unique spike-specific TCRs. The 56-69-year group was small, and its depth increase did not reach significance, likely because of low power. Most participants were white British and females outnumbered males, and the authors suggested that clonal diversity may have been underestimated. Because no day 14 peak-response samples were available, repertoires were characterized only after the peak T cell response.

Of note for this clone: The target of this receptor is not known. The input lacks base qualities; no much larger clone sits a single base away.

This specimen's time point label, per the study, means: baseline before first vaccination. Samples from vaccinated people were obtained from the UK trials COV001 and COV002, which included a single-blind randomized controlled phase 2/3 trial of AZD1222 (ChAdOx1 nCoV-19) in healthy adults. Trial participant PBMC samples were collected at day 0 and day 28 after the second dose for TCRbeta chain sequencing. The CDR3 regions of human TCRbeta chains were analyzed by immunosequencing. On the study's bioinformatics: TCRs in the repertoires were matched against a reference library of SARS-CoV-2-specific TCRs that had been generated with the MIRA antigen-specificity platform. Breadth was defined as the fraction of unique TCRs that were SARS-CoV-2-associated, and depth was defined as the fraction of total T cells that were SARS-CoV-2-associated. Using the MIRA data, each spike-specific TCR was assigned both to the spike region to which the TCR was reactive and to a CD4 or CD8 class. Log10-transformed breadth and depth values were compared by one-way ANOVA with Sidak's multiple comparisons tests. TCRdb's version of the immuneACCESS table is confined to in-frame rearrangements and falls short of the full clone set. An unresolved V gene accounts for under half of the shortfall where checked; the remainder is of unknown origin. The V and J calls and the clone size are those of that table, but D and trimming were determined from the DNA. The sample data list some 140,000 clones, and around 93% of these were observed just once. The ten largest account for roughly 2.8% of the sample.

The source material was peripheral blood, sampled on day 0 of AZD1222 vaccination. The receptor was isolated from an adult in good health.

The CDR3 protein: CASSLAGPGYEQYF. The nucleotides read TGTGCCAGCAGTCTAGCGGGACCAGGCTACGAGCAGTACTTC. The chain uses TRBV6-5 and TRBJ2-7; TRBD2 lines up with 9 middle nucleotides. The CDR3, cysteine through phenylalanine, is 14 amino acids long. CDR3 DNA only is kept here, 42 bases in frame from base 1. CDR1 MNHEY and CDR2 SVGAGI were looked up in the germline V gene. Trimmed from V: 5 bases; trimmed from J: 3 bases; junction bases lacking a gene match: 5.